Below, 2 T cell receptor beta chains from the same sample are listed, as sequenced in a study of CD8+CD57+ T cells in acquired aplastic anemia. For sequencing, patients were chosen who had shown expansion of CD8+CD57+ cells by flow cytometry. Genomic DNA, the template, was used for profiling of the TCR beta VDJ and CDR3. A single record per CDR3 protein comes from TCRdb applying MiXCR to the reads. The table includes 150,000 or so distinct CDR3 sequences, 40% to 60% detected once. The sequencing sample was made of sorted CD4+, CD8+, or CD8+CD57+ T cells (not recorded which) from PBMCs. Every receptor here comes from a human donor with aplastic anemia.

The chain joins TRBV12-3 or TRBV12-4 to TRBJ2-1, with 11 bases identical to TRBD2. The V and J ends lost 6 bases and 1 base, in that order; junction bases with no gene match: 5. The CDR3 covers 16 residues. The DNA of the CDR3 is TGTGCCAGCAGGCCGGGACTAGCGGCGTCCTACAATGAGCAGTTCTTC. Its protein is CASRPGLAASYNEQFF.

The CDR3 nucleotides read TGTGCCAGCAGTGACGGGGATATGGAGAGTAATGGCTACACCTTC. It translates to CASSDGDMESNGYTF. V usage is TRBV6-4 and J usage is TRBJ1-2; D gene unclear. V gave up 2 bases and J gave up 6 bases, with 16 bases separating them. This CDR3 spans 15 amino acids. Germline loops: CDR1 MRHNA, CDR2 SNTAGT.